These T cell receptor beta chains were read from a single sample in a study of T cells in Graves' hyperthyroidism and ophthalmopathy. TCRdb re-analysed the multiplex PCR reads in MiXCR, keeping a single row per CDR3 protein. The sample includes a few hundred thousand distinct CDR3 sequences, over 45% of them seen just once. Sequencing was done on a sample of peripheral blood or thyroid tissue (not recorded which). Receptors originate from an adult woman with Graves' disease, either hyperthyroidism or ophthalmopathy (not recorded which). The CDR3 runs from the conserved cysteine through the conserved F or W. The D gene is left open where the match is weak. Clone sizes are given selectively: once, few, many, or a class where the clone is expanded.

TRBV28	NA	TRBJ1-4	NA	TGTGCCAGCAGTATCACAGGACTGGGAGGCGAAAAACTGTTTTTT	CASSITGLGGEKLFF
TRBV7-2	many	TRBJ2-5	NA	TGTGCCAGCACCCAAAATCTGAGTCCCAGGGGAGAGACCCAGTACTTC	CASTQNLSPRGETQYF
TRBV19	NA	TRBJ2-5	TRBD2	TGTGCCAGTAGTATCCTTTTTAGCGGGTGGGAGACCCAGTACTTC	CASSILFSGWETQYF
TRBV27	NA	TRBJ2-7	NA	TGTGCCAGCAGGGGGTTAGGGCCCTACGAGCAGTACTTC	CASRGLGPYEQYF
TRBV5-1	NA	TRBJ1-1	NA	TGCGCCAGCAGCCCGAAGGGGGGTGACACTGAAGCTTTCTTT	CASSPKGGDTEAFF
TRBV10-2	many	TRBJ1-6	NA	TGCGCCAGCAGTGAATACCCCTCACCCCTCCACTTT	CASSEYPSPLHF
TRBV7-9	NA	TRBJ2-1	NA	TGTGCCAGCAGCTTTTGGGGGAGGAGGAATGAGCAGTTCTTC	CASSFWGRRNEQFF
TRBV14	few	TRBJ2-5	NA	TGTGCCAGCAGCCAACTTGACACGGATCAAGAGACCCAGTACTTC	CASSQLDTDQETQYF
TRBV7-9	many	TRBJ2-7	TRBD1	TGTGCCAGCAGCACCGGGGACAGGGCCTACGAGCAGTACTTC	CASSTGDRAYEQYF
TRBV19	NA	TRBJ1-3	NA	TGTGCCAGTAGTATGGGCAGCGTTAATGAAAACACCATATATTTT	CASSMGSVNENTIYF